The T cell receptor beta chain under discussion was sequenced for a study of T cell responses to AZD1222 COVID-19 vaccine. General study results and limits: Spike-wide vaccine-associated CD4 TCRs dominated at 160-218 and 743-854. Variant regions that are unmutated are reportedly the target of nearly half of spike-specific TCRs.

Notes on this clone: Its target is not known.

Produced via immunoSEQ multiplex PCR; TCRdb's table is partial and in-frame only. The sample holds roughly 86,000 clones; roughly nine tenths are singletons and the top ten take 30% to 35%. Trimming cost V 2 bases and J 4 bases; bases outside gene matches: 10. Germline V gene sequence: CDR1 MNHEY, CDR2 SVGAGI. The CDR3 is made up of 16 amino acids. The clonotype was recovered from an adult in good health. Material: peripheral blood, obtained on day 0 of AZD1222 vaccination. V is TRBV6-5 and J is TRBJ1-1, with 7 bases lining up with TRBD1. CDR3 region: CASSYNSRGLSTEAFF. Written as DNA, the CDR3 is TGTGCCAGCAGTTACAACTCAAGGGGGCTGAGCACTGAAGCTTTCTTT.